This TCR beta chain was identified in a study of T cell responses to AZD1222 COVID-19 vaccine (dated by TCRdb to the early 2020s). Regarding the study in general: A total of approximately 240 trial participants underwent TCR sequencing, of whom some 210 received two doses of AZD1222 and about 25 received two doses of the MenACWY control vaccine. Trial participants were enrolled by age into subgroups of 18-55, 56-69 and 70-plus years, and around 150, 28 and 57 TCR-sequenced participants, respectively, were included in these subgroups.

Results and caveats for the whole study, not just this receptor: Epitopes outside the regions mutated in the B.1.351 and B.1.1.7 variants were reportedly recognized by nearly half of the unique spike-specific TCRs. Spike-specific TCR breadth and depth rose significantly after two AZD1222 doses compared with day 0 and with MenACWY recipients. Only five to seven AZD1222 recipients were SARS-CoV-2 seropositive at baseline, limiting conclusions about previously exposed vaccinees. Because no samples from the day 14 peak response were available, repertoires could be characterized only after the peak T cell response. Participants were mostly white British, with more females than males. The authors suggested clonal diversity may have been underestimated. In the small 56-69-year group, the increase in depth fell short of significance, most likely because of low power. CD4 TCRs associated with the vaccine covered the entire spike protein, and the dominant responses were in regions 160-218 and 743-854.

CDR1 and CDR2 (MDHEN, SYDVKM) derive from the germline V gene. V is shortened by 7 bases, J by 6 bases, and the region joining them spans 21 bases. The CDR3 runs 15 residues from the cysteine to the phenylalanine. Solely the CDR3 DNA is kept, with 45 bases framed from the first base. In light of the paper, this sample's time point label describes: about 28 days (+/-7) after the second vaccine dose. AZD1222 recipients given second doses at about 4 weeks or at about 12 weeks were pooled, since spike-specific TCR depth and breadth were not found to differ between the two schedules. Vaccinee samples came from UK trials COV001 and COV002, including a single-blind randomized controlled phase 2/3 trial of AZD1222 (ChAdOx1 nCoV-19) in healthy adults. For TCRbeta chain sequencing, PBMC samples were collected from trial participants at day 0 and at day 28 after the second dose. Notes on this clone: Its cognate antigen has yet to be identified. It has no much larger one-base neighbor in the sample; base qualities were not kept.

The CDR3 regions of human TCRbeta chains were subjected to immunosequencing. In the paper's pipeline: Repertoire TCRs were matched against a reference library of SARS-CoV-2-specific TCRs generated with the MIRA antigen-specificity platform. Breadth was defined as the fraction of unique TCRs that were SARS-CoV-2-associated, and depth was defined as the fraction of total T cells that were SARS-CoV-2-associated. Using the MIRA data, each spike-specific TCR was assigned both to the spike region to which the TCR was reactive and to a CD4 or CD8 class. Log10-transformed breadth and depth values were compared by one-way ANOVA with Sidak's multiple comparisons tests. What TCRdb holds here is the immuneACCESS table cut down to in-frame rearrangements. Part of the clones is not present; checked against another copy, under half of the missing clones reflect an unresolved V gene, and the others are unexplained. Clone size and the V and J calls come from that table; the DNA yielded D and trimming. The sample data list 70,000 to 100,000 clones, and roughly 92% of these were observed just once. The ten largest clones take up approximately 3.1% of the sample.

The sequence links TRBV28 to TRBJ1-2; the D gene remains uncertain. Source: peripheral blood, taken 28 days after the second AZD1222 dose. This TCR derives from an adult who received the AZD1222 COVID-19 vaccine. The DNA reads as follows: TGTGCCAGCACCCCCCAGTCCCGGCAACTCGATGGCTACACCTTC. Translated, this gives CASTPQSRQLDGYTF.